These T cell receptor beta chains were read from a single sample in a study of graft-versus-host responses after intestinal transplantation. No cognate antigen is known for these TCRs. Produced via immunoSEQ multiplex PCR; TCRdb's table is partial and in-frame only. The table lists 40,000 or so clones, about 93% of them singletons. The material was unstimulated CD8+ T cells sorted from spleen or lymph node cells, obtained before transplant. These receptors all stem from a human donor who was the organ donor for an intestinal transplant. The CDR3 runs from the conserved cysteine through the conserved F or W.

V | CDR3
TRBV27 | CASSLSRTGVEETQYF
TRBV28 | CASSLSGTGLYEQYF
TRBV15 | CATSRVEGVDEQFF
TRBV28 | CASSFEESYEQYF
TRBV19 | CASSIPGKGFNEQFF
TRBV4-1 | CASSQVTSGHYEQYF
TRBV16 | CASSQFPSYSNQPQHF
TRBV4-1 | CASSLIAGGLYNEQFF
TRBV6-5 | CASSYGGQGVDTQYF
TRBV27 | CASTVVGGTEAFF
TRBV29-1 | CSVDAGLNEQFF
TRBV9 | CASSVVSRTSLGANVLTF
TRBV30 | CAWSGRQAFYGYTF
TRBV9 | CASRGLANTGELFF
TRBV9 | CASSPWGQWTDTQYF
TRBV19 | CASSLQVSTGTQYF
TRBV20-1 | CSARDLPSQFF
TRBV29-1 | CSVEVPGPPSFLFF
TRBV28 | CASNPVGHWEKLFF
TRBV10-2 | CASSERDRAKNIQYF
TRBV4-1 | CASSHPPVGVNEQFF
TRBV28 | CASRLQGNLNTEAFF
TRBV28 | CASSLGQYSDTQYF
TRBV4-3 | CASSDSGSGVTQYF